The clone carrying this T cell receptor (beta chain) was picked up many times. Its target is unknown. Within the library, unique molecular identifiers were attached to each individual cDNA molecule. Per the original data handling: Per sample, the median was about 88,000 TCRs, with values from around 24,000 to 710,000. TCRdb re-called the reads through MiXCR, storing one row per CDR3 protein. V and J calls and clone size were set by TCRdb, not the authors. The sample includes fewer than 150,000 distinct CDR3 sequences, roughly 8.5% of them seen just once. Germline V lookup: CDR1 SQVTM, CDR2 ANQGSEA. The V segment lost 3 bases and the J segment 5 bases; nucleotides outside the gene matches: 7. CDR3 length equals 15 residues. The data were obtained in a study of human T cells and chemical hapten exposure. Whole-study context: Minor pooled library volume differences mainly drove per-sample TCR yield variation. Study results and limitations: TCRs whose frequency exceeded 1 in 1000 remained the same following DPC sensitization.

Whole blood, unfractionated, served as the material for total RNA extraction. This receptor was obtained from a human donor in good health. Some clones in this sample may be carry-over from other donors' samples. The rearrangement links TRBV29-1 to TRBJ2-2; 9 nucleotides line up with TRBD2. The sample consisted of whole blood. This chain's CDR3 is CSVEQLAGKTGELFF. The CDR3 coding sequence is TGCAGCGTTGAGCAGCTAGCGGGAAAAACCGGGGAGCTGTTTTTT.